This T cell receptor beta chain was recovered during a study of T cells in Graves' hyperthyroidism and ophthalmopathy. TCR beta CDR3 regions were amplified from RNA transcripts. TCR CDR3 regions were first amplified by RT-PCR with HTBI primers. TCRdb recomputed calls from the multiplex PCR reads with MiXCR, one row per CDR3 protein. The sample lists approximately 480,000 distinct CDR3 sequences, roughly 20% seen once, with more than 20% in the top ten. Study results and caveats: Progression to ophthalmopathy was predicted a median of 6.5 months early. Most expanded thyroid clonotypes above 0.001 recurred in blood.

This clonotype was detected a few times. Its specificity is not known. Patients aged 18 to 65 had newly diagnosed hyperthyroidism of under 2 months' duration. Every diagnosis used clinical symptoms, serum thyroxine and TRAb, thyroid ultrasound and orbital computed tomography. The clonotype originates from a man aged 18 to 30 with Graves' hyperthyroidism. Sequencing was performed on blood.

CDR3 in amino acids: CASRLRTGNTGELFF. The CDR3 nucleotides read TGTGCCAGCAGGTTAAGGACAGGGAACACCGGGGAGCTGTTTTTT. V and J are TRBV7-9 and TRBJ2-2, with 7 bases that match TRBD1. Germline assignment: CDR1 SEHNR and CDR2 FQNEAQ (reference sequence). J lost 1 base, V lost 6 bases, and 5 bases had no gene match. The CDR3 covers 15 residues.